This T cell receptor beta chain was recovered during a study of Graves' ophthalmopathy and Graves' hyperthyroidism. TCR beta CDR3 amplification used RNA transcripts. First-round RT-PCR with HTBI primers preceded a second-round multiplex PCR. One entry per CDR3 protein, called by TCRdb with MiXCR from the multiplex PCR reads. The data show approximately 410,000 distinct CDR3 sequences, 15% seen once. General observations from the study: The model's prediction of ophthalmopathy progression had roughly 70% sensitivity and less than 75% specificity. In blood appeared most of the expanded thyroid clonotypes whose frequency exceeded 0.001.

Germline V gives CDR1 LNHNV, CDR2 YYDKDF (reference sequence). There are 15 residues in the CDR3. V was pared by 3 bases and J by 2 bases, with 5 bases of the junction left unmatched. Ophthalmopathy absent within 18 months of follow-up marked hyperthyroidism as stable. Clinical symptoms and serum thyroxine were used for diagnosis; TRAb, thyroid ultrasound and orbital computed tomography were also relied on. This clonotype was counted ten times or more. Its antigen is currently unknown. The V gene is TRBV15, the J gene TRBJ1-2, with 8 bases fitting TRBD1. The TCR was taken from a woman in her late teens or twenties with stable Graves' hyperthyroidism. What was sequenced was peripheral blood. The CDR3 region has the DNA TGTGCCACCAGCAGGCCAAGGACAGGGAACTATGGCTACACCTTC. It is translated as CATSRPRTGNYGYTF.